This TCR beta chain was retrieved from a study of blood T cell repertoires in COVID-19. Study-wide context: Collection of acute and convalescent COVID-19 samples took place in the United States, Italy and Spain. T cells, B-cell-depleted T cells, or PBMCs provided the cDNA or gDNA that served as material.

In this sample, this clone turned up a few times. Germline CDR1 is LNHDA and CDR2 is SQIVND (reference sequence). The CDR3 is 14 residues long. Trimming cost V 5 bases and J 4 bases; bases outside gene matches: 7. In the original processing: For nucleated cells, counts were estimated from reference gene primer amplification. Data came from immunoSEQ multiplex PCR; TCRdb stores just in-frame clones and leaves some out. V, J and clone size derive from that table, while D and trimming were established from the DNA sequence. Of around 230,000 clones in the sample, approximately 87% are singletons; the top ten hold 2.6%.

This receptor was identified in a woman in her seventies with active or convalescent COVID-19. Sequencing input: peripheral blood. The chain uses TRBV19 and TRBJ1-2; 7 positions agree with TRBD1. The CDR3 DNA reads TGTGCCAGTAGTGGCACGGGACAGTCCTATGGCTACACCTTC. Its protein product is CASSGTGQSYGYTF.